This entry is about one TCR beta chain. The antigen remains undetermined. The data originate from a study of T cells after yellow fever vaccination. Study-level information: The fractions with low cell numbers were processed using SMART-Seq v4 Ultra Low Input. Study-wide results and caveats: Subsequent booster samples again held most clones from primary vaccination (96% CD4, 85% to 90% CD8).

Template-switching 5'RACE yielded the TCR cDNA; a universal primer site and UMIs were added in the process. TCRdb reprocessed the 5' RACE reads with MiXCR, giving one entry per CDR3 protein. The table lists about 260,000 distinct CDR3 sequences, over 4.5% of them singletons. The CDR3 runs to 16 residues. The germline V gene has CDR1 SGHTA and CDR2 FQGNSA. Unmatched junction bases numbered 12, after V lost 1 base and J lost 7 bases. This TCR was sampled from a man aged 18-30 years who received the YFV17D yellow fever vaccine. The chain is built from TRBV7-2 and TRBJ1-2; the match to TRBD1 covers 7 bases. Sequencing was performed on CD4+ T cells sorted from PBMCs, taken on the day of the yellow fever booster vaccination. CDR3 residues: CASSLGGTALGFGYTF. The DNA for the CDR3 is TGTGCCAGCAGCTTAGGAGGGACAGCCCTCGGTTTTGGCTACACCTTC.